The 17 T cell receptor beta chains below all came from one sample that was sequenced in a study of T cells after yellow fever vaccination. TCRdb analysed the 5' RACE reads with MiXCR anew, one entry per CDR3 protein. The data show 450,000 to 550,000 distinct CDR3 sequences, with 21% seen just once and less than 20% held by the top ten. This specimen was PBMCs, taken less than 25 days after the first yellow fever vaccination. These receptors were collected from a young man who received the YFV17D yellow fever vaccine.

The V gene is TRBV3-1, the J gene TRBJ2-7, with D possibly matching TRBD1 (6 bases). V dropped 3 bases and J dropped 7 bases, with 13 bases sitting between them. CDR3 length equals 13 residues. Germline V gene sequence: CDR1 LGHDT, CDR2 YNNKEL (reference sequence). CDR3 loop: CASSHKQGYEQYF. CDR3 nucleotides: TGTGCCAGCAGCCACAAACAGGGATATGAGCAGTACTTC.

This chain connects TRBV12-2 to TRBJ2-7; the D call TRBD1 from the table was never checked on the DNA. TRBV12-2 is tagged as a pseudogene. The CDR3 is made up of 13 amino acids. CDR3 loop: CASRCPENYEQYF. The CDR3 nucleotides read TGTGCAAGTCGCTGTCCCGAAAACTACGAGCAGTACTTC.

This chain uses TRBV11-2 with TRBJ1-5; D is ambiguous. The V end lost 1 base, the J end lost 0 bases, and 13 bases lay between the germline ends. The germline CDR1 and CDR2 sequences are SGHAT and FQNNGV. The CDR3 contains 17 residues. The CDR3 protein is CASSLGLVAGSNQPQHF. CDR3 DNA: TGTGCCAGCAGCTTAGGTCTAGTAGCCGGTAGCAATCAGCCCCAGCATTTT.

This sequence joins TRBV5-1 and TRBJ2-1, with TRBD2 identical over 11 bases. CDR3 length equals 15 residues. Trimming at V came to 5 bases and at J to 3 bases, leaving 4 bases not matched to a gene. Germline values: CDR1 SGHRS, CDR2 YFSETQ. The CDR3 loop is CASRHSGGDYNEQFF. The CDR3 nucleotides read TGCGCCAGCAGGCATAGCGGGGGGGACTACAATGAGCAGTTCTTC.

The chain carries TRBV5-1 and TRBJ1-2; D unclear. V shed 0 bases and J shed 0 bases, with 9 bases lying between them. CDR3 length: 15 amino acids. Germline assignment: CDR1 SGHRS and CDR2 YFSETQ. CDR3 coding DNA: TGCGCCAGCAGCTTGGAACGGGTTACTAACTATGGCTACACCTTC. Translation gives CASSLERVTNYGYTF.

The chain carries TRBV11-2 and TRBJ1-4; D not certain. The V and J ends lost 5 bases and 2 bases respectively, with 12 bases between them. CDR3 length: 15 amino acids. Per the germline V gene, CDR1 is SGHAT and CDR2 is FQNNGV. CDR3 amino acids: CASSTASGTNEKLFF. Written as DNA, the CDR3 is TGTGCCAGCAGCACCGCTTCGGGGACTAATGAAAAACTGTTTTTT.

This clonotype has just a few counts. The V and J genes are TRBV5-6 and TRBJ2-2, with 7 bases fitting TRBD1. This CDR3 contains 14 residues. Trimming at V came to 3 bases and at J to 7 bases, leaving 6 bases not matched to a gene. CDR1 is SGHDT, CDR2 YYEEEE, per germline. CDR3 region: CASSSTTGIGELFF. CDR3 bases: TGTGCCAGCAGCTCTACGACAGGGATCGGGGAGCTGTTTTTT.

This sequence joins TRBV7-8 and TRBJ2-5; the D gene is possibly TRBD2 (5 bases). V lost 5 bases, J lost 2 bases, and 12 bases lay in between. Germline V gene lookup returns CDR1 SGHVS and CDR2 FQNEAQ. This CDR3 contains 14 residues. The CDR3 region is CASSQGPGQETQYF. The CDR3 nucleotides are TGTGCCAGCAGCCAAGGGCCGGGACAAGAGACCCAGTACTTC. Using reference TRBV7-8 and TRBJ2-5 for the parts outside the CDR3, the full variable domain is GAGVSQSPRYKVAKRGQDVALRCDPISGHVSLFWYQQALGQGPEFLTYFQNEAQLDKSGLPSDRFFAERPEGSVSTLKIQRTQQEDSAVYLCASSQGPGQETQYFGPGTRLLVL.

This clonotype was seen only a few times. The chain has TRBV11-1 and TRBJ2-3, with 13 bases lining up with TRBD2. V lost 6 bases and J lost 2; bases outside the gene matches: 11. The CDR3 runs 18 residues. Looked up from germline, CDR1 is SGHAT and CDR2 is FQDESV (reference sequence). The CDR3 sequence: CASSRRLAGGSNTDTQYF. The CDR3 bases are TGTGCCAGCAGTCGTCGACTAGCGGGGGGCTCTAACACAGATACGCAGTATTTT.

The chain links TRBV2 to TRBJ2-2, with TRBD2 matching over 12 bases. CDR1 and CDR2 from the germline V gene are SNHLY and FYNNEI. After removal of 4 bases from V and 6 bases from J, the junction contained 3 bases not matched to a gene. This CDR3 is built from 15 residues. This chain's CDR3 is CASSVASGGAGELFF. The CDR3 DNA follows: TGTGCCAGCAGTGTCGCTAGCGGGGGGGCCGGGGAGCTGTTTTTT.

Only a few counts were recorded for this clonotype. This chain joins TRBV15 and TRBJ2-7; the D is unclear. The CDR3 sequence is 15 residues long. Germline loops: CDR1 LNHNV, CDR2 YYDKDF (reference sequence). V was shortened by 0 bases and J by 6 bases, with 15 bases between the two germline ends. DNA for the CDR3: TGTGCCACCAGCAGAGATGCGTTTCGTTATCTCGAGCAGTACGTC. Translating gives CATSRDAFRYLEQYV.

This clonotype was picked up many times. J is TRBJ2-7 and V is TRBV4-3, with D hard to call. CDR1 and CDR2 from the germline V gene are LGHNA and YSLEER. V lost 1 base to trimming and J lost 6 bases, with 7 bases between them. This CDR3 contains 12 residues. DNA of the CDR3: TGCGCCAGCAGCCAAGGAGGCTCCGAGCAGTACTTC. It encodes CASSQGGSEQYF.

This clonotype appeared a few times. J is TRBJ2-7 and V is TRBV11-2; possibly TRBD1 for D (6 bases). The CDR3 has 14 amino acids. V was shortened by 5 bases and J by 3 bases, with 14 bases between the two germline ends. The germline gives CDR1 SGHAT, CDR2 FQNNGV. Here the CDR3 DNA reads TGTGCCAGCAGCACTTTGGGACACCTCTACGAGCAGTACTTC. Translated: CASSTLGHLYEQYF.

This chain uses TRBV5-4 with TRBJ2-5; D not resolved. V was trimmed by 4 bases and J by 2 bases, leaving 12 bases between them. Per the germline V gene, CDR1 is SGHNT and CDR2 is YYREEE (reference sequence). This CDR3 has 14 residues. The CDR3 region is CASSPFGPQETQYF. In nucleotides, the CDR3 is TGTGCCAGCAGCCCCTTCGGGCCGCAAGAGACCCAGTACTTC.

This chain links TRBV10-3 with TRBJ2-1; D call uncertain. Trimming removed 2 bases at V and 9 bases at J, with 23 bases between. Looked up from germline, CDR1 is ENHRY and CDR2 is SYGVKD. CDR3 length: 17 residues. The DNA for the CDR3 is TGTGCCATCAGTGAGAGTGTTGGCAGGAGAACTACCATTGAGCAGTTCTTC. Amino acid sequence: CAISESVGRRTTIEQFF.

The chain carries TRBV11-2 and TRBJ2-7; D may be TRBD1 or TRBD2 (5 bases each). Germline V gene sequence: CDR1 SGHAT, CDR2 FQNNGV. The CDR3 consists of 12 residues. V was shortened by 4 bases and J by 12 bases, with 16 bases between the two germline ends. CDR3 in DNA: TGTGCCAGCAGCTACCTCGGGGAAGGGACGTACGTC. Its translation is CASSYLGEGTYV.

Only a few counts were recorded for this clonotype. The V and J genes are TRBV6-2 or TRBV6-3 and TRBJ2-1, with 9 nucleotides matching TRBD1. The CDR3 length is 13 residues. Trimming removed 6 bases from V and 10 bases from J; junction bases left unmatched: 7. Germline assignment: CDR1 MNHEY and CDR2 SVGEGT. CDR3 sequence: CASREQGAGEQFF. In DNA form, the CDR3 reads TGTGCCAGCAGGGAACAGGGGGCGGGAGAGCAGTTCTTC.